This T cell receptor (beta chain) was observed in a study of beta chain features in type 1 diabetes. It was one heparinised blood draw, averaging about 110 mL, that each donor gave. Expressed TCRB transcripts were sequenced, since all the RNA that had been isolated was reverse transcribed. Using immunoSEQ multiplex PCR, the repertoire was profiled, and TCRdb retains in-frame clones only, with some absent. The table shows 150,000 to 160,000 clones, with approximately 12% occurring only once. Study-level results: Using cDNA template may skew counts toward highly expressing activated cells. Comparison showed that naive, central memory and Treg TCRB repertoires appeared more similar among patients than among healthy donors.

This clone came up a few times. Its antigen remains unidentified. The sample taken for sequencing was central memory CD4+ T cells from blood. The sequence came from a young man in good health.

This chain's CDR3 is CASSFMWADTQYF. In DNA, the CDR3 is TGTGCCAGCAGCTTTATGTGGGCAGATACGCAGTATTTT. The rearrangement uses TRBV7-2 and TRBJ2-3; D is uncertain. Trimming pared 3 bases from V and 4 bases from J, leaving 8 bases between. The CDR3 has 13 residues. Germline V gene lookup returns CDR1 SGHTA and CDR2 FQGNSA.